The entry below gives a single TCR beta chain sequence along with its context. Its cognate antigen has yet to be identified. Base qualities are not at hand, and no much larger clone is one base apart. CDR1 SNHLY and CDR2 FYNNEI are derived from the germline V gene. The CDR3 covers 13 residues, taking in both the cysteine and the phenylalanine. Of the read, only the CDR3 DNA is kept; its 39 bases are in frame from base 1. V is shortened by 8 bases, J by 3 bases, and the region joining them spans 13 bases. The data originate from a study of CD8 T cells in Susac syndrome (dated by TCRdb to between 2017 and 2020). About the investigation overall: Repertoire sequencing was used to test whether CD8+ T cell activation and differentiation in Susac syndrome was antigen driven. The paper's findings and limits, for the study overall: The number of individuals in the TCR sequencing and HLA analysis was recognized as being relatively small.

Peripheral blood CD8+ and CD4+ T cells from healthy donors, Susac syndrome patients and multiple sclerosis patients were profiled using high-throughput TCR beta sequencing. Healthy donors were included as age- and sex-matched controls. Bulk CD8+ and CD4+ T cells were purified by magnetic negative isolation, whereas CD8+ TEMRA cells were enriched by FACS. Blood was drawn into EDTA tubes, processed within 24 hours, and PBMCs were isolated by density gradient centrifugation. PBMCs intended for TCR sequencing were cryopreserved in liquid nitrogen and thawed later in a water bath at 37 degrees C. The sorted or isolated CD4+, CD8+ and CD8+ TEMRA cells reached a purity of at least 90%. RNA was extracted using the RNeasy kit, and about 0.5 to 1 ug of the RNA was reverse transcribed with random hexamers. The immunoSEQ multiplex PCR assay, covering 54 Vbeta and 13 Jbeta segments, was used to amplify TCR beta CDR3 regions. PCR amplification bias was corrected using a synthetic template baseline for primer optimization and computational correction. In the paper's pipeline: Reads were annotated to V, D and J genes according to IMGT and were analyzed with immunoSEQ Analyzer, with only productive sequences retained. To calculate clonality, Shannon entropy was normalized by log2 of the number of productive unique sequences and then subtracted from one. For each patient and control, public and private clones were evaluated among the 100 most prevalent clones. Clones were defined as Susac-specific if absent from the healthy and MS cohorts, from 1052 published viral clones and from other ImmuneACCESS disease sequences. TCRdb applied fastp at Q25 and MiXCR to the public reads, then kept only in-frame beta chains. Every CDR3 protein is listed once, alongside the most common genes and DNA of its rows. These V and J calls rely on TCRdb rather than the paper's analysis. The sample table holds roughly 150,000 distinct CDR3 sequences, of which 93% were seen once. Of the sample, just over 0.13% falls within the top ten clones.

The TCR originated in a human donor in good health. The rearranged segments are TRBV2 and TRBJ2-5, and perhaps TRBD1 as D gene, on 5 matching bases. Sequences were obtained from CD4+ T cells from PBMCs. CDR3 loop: CASERTFEETQYF. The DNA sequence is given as TGTGCCAGCGAACGGACATTCGAAGAGACCCAGTACTTC. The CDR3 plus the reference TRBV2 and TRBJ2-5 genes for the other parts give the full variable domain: EPEVTQTPSHQVTQMGQEVILRCVPISNHLYFYWYRQILGQKVEFLVSFYNNEISEKSEIFDDQFSVERPDGSNFTLKIRSTKLEDSAMYFCASERTFEETQYFGPGTRLLVL.